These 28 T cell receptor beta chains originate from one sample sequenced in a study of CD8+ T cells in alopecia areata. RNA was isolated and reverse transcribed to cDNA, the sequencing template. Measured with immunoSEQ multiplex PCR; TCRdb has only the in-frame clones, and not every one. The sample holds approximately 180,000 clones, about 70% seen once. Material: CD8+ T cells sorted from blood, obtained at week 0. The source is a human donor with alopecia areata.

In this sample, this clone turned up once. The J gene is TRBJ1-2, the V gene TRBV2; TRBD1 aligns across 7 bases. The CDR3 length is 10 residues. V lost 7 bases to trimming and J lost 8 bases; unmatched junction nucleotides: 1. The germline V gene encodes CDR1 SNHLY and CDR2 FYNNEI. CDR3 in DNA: TGTGCCAGCAAGGGGGCAGGCTACACCTTC. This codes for CASKGAGYTF.

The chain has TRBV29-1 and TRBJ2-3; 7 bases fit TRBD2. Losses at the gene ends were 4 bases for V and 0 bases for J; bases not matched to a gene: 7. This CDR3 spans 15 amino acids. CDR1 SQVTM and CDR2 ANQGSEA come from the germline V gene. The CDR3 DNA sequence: TGCAGCGTTGCCGGGACTACCGTTAGCACAGATACGCAGTATTTT. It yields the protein CSVAGTTVSTDTQYF.

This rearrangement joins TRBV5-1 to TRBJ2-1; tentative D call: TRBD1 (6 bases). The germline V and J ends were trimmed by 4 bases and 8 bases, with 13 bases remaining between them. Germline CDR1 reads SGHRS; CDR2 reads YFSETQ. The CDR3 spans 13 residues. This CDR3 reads CASSLSGGDEQFF. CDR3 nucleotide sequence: TGCGCCAGCAGCCTCAGTGGGGGCGATGAGCAGTTCTTC.

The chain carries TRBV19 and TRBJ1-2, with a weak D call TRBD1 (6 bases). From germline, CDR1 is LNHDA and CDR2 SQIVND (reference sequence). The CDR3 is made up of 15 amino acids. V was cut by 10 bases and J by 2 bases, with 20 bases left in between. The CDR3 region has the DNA TGTGCCATCAGAGCGGCAGGGGATCAGAACTATGGCTACACCTTC. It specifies CAIRAAGDQNYGYTF. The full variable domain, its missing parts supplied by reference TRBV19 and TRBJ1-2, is DGGITQSPKYLFRKEGQNVTLSCEQNLNHDAMYWYRQDPGQGLRLIYYSQIVNDFQKGDIAEGYSVSREKKESFPLTVTSAQKNPTAFYLCAIRAAGDQNYGYTFGSGTRLTVV.

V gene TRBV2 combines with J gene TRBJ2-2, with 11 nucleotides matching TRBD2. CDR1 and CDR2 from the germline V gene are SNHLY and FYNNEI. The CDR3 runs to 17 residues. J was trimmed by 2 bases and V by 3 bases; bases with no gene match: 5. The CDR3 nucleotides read TGTGCCAGCAGTGATACTAGCGGGGGACCCAACACCGGGGAGCTGTTTTTT. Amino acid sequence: CASSDTSGGPNTGELFF.

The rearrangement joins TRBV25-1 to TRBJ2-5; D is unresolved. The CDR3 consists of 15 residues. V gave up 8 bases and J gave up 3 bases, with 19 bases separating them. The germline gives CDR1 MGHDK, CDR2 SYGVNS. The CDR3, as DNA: TGTGCCAGCTCCACCCCCGACTTAGCCGAAGAGACCCAGTACTTC. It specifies CASSTPDLAEETQYF.

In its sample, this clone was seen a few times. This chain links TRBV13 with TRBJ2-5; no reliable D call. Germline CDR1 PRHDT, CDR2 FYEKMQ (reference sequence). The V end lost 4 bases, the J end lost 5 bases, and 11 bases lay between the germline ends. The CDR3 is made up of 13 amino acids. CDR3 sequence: CASSSLLRETQYF. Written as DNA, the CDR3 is TGTGCCAGCAGCTCCCTACTAAGGGAGACCCAGTACTTC.

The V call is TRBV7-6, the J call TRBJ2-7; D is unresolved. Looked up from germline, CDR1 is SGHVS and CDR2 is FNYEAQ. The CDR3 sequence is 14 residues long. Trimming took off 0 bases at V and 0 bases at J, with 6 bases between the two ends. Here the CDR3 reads CASSLAASSYEQYF. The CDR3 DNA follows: TGTGCCAGCAGCTTAGCGGCCAGCTCCTACGAGCAGTACTTC.

The CDR3 DNA sequence: TGTGCCAGCCCTCCCCCCGGACTAGCGGGACTTGAGCAGTTCTTC. Amino acid sequence: CASPPPGLAGLEQFF. This chain connects TRBV5-4 to TRBJ2-1; 12 positions match TRBD2. CDR1 is SGHNT, CDR2 YYREEE, per germline (reference sequence). This CDR3 region has 15 residues. Trimming took 7 bases from V and 9 from J; bases not matched to a gene: 11.

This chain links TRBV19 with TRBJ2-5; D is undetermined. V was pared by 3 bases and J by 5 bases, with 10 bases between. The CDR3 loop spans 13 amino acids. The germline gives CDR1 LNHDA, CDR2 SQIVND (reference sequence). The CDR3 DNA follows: TGTGCCAGTAGTATGGAGTGGGCTGAGACCCAGTACTTC. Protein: CASSMEWAETQYF. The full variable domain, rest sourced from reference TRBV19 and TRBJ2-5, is DGGITQSPKYLFRKEGQNVTLSCEQNLNHDAMYWYRQDPGQGLRLIYYSQIVNDFQKGDIAEGYSVSREKKESFPLTVTSAQKNPTAFYLCASSMEWAETQYFGPGTRLLVL.

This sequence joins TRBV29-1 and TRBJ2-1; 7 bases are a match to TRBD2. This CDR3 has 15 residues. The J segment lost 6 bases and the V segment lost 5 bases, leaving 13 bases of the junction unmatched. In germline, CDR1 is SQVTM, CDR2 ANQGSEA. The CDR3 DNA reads TGCAGCGTTTTGGAGGAGGGACGCGGGGGCAATGAGCAGTTCTTC. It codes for CSVLEEGRGGNEQFF.

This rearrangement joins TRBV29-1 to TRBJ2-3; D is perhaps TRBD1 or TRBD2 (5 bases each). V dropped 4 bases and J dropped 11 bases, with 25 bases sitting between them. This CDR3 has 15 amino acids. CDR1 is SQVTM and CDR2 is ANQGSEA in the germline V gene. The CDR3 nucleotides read TGCAGCGTTGTGGGGGAAAAAGGGGTGCAGATAGGGCAGTATTTT. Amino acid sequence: CSVVGEKGVQIGQYF.

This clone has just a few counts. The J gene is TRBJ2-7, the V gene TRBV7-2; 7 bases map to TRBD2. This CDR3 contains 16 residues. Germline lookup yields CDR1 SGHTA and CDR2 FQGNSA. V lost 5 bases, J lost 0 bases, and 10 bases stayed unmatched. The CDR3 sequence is CASSDPSGPHSYEQYF. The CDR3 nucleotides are TGTGCCAGCAGCGACCCTAGCGGACCCCACTCCTACGAGCAGTACTTC. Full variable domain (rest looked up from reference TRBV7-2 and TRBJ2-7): GAGVSQSPSNKVTEKGKDVELRCDPISGHTALYWYRQSLGQGLEFLIYFQGNSAPDKSGLPSDRFSAERTGGSVSTLTIQRTQQEDSAVYLCASSDPSGPHSYEQYFGPGTRLTVT.

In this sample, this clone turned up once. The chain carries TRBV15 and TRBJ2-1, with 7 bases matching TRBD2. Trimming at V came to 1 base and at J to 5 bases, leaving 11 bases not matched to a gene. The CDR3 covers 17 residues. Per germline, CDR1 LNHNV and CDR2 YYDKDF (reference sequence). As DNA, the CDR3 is TGTGCCACCAGCAGAGGGATCTTGGCGGGGGTCAACAATGAGCAGTTCTTC. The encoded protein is CATSRGILAGVNNEQFF.

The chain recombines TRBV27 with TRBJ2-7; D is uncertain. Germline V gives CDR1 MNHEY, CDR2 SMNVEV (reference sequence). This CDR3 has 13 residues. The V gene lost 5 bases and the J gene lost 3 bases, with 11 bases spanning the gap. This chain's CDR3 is CASSPSTHYEQYF. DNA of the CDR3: TGTGCCAGCAGTCCATCCACTCACTACGAGCAGTACTTC.

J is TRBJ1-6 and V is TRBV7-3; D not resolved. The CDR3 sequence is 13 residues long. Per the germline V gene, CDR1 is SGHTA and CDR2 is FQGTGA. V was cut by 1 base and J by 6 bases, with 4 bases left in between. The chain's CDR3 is CASSLMLNSPLHF. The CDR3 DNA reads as TGTGCCAGCAGCTTAATGCTTAATTCACCCCTCCACTTT.

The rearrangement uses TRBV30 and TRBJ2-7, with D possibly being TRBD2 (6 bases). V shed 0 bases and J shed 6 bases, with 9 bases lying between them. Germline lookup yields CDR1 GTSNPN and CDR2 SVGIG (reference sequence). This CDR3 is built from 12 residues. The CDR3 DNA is TGTGCCTGGAGTGTCCAGGGAGGCGAGCAGTACTTC. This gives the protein CAWSVQGGEQYF.

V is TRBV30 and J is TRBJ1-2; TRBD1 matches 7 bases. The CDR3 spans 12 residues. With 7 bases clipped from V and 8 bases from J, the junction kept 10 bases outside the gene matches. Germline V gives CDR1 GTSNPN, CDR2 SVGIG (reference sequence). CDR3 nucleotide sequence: TGTGCCTTCTTCGCAGGGGGACGCGGCTACACCTTC. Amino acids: CAFFAGGRGYTF.

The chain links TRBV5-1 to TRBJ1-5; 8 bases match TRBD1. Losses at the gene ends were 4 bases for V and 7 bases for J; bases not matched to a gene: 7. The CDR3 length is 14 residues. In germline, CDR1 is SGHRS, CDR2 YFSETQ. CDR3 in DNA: TGCGCCAGCAGCCCTGACAGGGGAGGACAGCCCCAGCATTTT. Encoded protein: CASSPDRGGQPQHF.

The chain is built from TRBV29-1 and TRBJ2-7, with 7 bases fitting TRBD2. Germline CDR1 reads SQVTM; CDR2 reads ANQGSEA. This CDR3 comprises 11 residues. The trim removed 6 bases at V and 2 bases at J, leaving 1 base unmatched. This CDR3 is CSVRGAYEQYF. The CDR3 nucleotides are TGCAGCGTCCGGGGGGCCTACGAGCAGTACTTC.

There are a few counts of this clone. This CDR3 reads CSVTGTGAYEQYF. CDR3 bases: TGCAGCGTTACCGGGACAGGAGCCTACGAGCAGTACTTC. The chain combines TRBV29-1 with TRBJ2-7, with 8 bases identical to TRBD1. The J segment lost 2 bases and the V segment lost 5 bases, leaving 5 bases of the junction unmatched. This CDR3 has 13 amino acids. Germline assignment: CDR1 SQVTM and CDR2 ANQGSEA.

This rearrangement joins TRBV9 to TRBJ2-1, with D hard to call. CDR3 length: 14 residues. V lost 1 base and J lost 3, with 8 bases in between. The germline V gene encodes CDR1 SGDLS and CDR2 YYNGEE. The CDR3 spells CASSVNQNYNEQFF. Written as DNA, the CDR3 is TGTGCCAGCAGCGTAAATCAGAACTACAATGAGCAGTTCTTC.

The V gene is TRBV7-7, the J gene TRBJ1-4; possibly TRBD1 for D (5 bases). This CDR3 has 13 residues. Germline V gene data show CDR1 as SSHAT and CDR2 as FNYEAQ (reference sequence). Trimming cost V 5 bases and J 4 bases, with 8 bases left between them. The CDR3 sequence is CASSPTVNEKLFF. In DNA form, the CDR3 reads TGTGCCAGCAGCCCGACAGTTAATGAAAAACTGTTTTTT.

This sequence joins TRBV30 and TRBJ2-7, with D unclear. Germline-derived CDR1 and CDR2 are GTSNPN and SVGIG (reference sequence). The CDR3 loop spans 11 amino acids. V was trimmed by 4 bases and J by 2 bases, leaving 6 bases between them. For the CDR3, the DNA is TGTGCCTGGATGGATGCCTACGAGCAGTACTTC. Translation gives CAWMDAYEQYF.

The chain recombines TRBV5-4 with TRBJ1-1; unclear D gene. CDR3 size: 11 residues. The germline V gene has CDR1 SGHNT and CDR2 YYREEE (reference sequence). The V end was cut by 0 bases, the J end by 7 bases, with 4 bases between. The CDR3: CASSLAGEAFF. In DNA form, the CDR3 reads TGTGCCAGCAGCTTGGCCGGTGAAGCTTTCTTT.

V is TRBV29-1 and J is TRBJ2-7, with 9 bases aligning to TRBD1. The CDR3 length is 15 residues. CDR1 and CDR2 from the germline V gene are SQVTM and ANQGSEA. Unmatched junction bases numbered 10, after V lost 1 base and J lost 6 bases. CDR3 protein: CSVEGLRTGASEQYF. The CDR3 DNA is TGCAGCGTTGAAGGGCTGAGGACAGGGGCTTCCGAGCAGTACTTC.

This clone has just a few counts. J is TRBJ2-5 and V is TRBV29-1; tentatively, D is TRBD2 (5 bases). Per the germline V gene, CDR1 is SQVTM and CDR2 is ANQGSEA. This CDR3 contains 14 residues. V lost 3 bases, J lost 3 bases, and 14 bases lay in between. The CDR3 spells CSVDSRESEETQYF. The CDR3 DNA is TGCAGCGTTGATTCGAGGGAGAGCGAAGAGACCCAGTACTTC. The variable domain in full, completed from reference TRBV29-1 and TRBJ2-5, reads SAVISQKPSRDICQRGTSLTIQCQVDSQVTMMFWYRQQPGQSLTLIATANQGSEATYESGFVIDKFPISRPNLTFSTLTVSNMSPEDSSIYLCSVDSRESEETQYFGPGTRLLVL.

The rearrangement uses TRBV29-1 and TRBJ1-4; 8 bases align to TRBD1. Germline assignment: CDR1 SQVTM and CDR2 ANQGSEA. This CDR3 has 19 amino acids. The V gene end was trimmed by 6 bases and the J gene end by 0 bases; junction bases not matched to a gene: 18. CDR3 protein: CSVLDGRGPAHATNEKLFF. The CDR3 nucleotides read TGCAGCGTCCTTGACGGCAGGGGGCCGGCCCATGCAACTAATGAAAAACTGTTTTTT.